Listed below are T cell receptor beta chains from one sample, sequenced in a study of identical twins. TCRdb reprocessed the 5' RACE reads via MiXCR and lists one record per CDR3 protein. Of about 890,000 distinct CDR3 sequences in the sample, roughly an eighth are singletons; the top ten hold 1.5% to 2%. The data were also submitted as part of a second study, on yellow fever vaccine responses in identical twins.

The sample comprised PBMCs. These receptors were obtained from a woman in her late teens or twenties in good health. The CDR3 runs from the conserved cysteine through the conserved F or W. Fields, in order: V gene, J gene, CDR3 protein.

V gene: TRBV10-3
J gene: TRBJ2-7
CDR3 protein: CAINPGQGTYEQYF

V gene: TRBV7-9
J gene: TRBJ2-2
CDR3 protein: CASSSTSGRAGTGELFF

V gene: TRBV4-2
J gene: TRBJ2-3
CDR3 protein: CASSQSDSTDTQYF

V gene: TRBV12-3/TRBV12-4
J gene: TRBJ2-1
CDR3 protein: CASRPGTTTLREQFF

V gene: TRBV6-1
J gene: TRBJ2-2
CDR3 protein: CASRASGRMNTGELFF

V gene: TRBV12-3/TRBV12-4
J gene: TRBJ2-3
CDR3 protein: CASSRGGAGTDTQYF

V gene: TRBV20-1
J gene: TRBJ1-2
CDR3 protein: CSASDGDYGYTF

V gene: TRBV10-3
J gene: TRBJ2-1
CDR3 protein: CAISLSPAGEQFF

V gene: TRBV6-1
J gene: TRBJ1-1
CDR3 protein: CASSEAFTNTEAFF

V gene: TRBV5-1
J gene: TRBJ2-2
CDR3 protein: CASSLGGTVNTGELFF

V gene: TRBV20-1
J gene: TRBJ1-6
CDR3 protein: CSALDREGPIYSPLHF

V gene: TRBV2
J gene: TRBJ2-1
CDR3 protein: CASSEGGGRSYNEQFF

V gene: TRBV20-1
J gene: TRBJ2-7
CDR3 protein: CSAPVGGATYEQYF

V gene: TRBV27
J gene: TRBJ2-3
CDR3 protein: CASSPFNTDTQYF

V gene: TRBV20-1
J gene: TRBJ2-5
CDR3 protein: CSAKKPFLQETQYF

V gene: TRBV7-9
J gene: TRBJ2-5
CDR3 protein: CASRLVRYSETQYF

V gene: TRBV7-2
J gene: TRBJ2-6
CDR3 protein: CASSPGGGAGANVLTF

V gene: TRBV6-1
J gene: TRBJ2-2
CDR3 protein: CASSPSGTGGVTGELFF

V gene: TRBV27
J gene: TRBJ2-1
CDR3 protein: CASSETSGSLNEQFF

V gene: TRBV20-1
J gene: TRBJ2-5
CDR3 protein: CSAKLKGLAGGPVETQYF

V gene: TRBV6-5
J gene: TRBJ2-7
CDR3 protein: CASSYPSFTGGPYEQYF

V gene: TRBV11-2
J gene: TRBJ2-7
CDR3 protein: CASSPDTTRAYEQYF

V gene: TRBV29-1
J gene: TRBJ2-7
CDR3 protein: CSVGLAGGHYEQYF

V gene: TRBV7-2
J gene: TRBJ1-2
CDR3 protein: CASSPQVNYGYTF

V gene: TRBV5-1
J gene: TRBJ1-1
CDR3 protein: CASSPEGGLLNTEAFF

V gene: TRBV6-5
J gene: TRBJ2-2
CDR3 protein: CASSSQGLAGTGELFF

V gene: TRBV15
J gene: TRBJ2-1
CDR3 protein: CATSRGVTGGEDEQFF

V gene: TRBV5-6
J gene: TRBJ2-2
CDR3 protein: CASSRSGTNTGELFF

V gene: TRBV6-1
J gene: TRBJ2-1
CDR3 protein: CASIRDYQANEQFF

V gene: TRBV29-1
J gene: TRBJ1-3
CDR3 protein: CSVRQGAFGNTIYF

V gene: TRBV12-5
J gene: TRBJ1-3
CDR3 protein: CASGSLDREGFGNTIYF

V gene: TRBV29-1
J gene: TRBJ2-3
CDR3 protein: CSVDRLNTDTQYF

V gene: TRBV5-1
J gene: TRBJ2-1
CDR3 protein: CASSYGTSGSYNEQFF

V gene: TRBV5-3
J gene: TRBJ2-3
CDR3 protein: CASSYPRDRDTQYF

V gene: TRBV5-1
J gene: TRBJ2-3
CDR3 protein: CASRSDRGPIDTQYF

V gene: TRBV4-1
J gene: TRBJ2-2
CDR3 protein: CASSQEGTGGPNTGELFF

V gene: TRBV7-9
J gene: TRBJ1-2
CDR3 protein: CASSPLGPDSPNYGYTF

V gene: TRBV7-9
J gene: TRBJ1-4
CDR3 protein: CASSGRGEDEKLFF

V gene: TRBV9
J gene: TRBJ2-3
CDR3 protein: CASSRDRDSLSDTQYF

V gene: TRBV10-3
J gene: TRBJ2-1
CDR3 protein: CAIRDTTLRYNEQFF

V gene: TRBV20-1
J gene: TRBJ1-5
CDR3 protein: CSARPQGWGTQHF

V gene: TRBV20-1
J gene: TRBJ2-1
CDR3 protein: CSARSPSDEQFF

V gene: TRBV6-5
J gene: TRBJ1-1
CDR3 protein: CASSTRTGTLNTEAFF